This TCR beta chain was retrieved from a study of control samples from healthy donors and cancer patients. Clones were sequenced by immunoSEQ multiplex PCR, and TCRdb holds only the in-frame ones, with some missing. The table has tens of thousands of clones, about 90% seen once. This CDR3 spans 13 amino acids. Germline V lookup: CDR1 SQVTM, CDR2 ANQGSEA. V lost 5 bases and J 0 bases, leaving 10 bases between the germline ends. The chain links TRBV29-1 to TRBJ1-1; D is unresolved. The source material was blood. This clonotype was sampled from a man aged 45-65 years in good health. The CDR3 nucleotides read TGCAGCGTTAGAGGCGTCCTGAACACTGAAGCTTTCTTT. Its translation: CSVRGVLNTEAFF.